This T cell receptor (beta chain) was obtained from a study of human CD4 T cells and Enterobacteriaceae. Sorting took every CD4+ cell except CD45RA+CCR7+CD95- naive cells, reaching over 95% purity. This clone was detected only a few times. Profiled with immunoSEQ multiplex PCR; TCRdb holds only in-frame clones, not every one. Of 27,000 or so clones listed, approximately 84% are singletons. This CDR3 spans 15 amino acids. Trimming removed 4 bases from V and 5 bases from J; junction bases left unmatched: 6. CDR1 and CDR2 from the germline V gene are MNHEY and SVGAGI. The sample taken for sequencing was memory CD4+ T cells from blood. The rearrangement uses TRBV6-5 and TRBJ2-1, with 9 bases aligning to TRBD2. This receptor was obtained from a human donor in good health. This chain's CDR3 is CASSSWASGDNEQFF. Written as DNA, the CDR3 is TGTGCCAGCAGTTCTTGGGCTAGCGGGGACAATGAGCAGTTCTTC.